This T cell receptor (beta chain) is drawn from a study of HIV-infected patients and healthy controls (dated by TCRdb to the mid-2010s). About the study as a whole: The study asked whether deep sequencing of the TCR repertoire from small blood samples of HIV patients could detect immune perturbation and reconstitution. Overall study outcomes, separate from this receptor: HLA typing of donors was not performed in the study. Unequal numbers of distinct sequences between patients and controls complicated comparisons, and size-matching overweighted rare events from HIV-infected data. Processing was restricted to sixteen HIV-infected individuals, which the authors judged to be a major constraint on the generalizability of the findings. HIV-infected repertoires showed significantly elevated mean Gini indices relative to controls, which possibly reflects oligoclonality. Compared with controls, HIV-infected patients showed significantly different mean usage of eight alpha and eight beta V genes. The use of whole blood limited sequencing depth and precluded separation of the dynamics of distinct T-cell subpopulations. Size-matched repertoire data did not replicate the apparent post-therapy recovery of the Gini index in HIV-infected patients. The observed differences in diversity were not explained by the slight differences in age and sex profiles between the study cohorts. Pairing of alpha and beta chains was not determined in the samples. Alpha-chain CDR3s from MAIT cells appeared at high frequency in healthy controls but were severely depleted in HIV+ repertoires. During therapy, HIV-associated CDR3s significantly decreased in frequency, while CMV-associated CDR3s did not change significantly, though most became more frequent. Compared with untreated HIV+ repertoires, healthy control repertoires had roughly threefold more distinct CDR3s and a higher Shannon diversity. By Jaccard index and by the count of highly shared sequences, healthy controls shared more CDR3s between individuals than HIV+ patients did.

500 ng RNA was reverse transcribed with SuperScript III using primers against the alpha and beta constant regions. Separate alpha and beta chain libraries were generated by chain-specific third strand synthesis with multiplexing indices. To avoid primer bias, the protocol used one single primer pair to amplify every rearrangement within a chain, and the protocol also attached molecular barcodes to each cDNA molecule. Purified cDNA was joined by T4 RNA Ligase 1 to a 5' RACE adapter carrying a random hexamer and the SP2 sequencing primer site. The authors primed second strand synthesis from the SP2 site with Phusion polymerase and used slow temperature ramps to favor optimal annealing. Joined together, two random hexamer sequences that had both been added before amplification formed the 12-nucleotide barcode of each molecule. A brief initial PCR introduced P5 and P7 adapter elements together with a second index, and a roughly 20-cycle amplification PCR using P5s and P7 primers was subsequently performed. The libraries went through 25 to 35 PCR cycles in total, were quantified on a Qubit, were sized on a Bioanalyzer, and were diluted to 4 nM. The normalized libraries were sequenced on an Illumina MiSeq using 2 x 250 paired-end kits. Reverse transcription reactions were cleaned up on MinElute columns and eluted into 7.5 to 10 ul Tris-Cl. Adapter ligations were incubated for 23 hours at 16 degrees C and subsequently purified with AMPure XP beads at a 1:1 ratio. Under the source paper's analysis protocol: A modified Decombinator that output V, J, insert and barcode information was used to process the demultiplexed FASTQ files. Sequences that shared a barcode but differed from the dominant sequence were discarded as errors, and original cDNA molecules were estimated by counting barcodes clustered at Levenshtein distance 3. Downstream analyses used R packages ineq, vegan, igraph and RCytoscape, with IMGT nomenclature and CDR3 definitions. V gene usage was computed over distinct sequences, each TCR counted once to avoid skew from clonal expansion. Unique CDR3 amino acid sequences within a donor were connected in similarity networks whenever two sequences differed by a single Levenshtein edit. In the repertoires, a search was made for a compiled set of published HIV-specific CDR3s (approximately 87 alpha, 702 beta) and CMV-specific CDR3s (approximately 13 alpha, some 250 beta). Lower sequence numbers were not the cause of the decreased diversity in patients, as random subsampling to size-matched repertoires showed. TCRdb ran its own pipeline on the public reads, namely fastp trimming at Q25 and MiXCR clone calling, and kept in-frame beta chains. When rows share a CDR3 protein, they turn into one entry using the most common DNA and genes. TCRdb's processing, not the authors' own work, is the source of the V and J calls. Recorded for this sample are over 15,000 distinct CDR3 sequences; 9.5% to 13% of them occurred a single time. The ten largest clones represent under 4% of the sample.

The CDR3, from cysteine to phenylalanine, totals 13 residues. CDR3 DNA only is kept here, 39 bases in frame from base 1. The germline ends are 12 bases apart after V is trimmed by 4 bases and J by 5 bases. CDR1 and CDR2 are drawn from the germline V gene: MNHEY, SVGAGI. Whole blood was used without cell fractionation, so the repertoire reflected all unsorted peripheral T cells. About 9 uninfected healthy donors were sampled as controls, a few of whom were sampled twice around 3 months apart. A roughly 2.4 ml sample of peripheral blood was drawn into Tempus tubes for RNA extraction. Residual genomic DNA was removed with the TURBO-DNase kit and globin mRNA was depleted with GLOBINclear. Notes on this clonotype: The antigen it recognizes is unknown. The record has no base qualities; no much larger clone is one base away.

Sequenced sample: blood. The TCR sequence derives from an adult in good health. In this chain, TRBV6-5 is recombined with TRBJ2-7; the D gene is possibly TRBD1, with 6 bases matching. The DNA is TGTGCCAGCAGTTTCACAGGGTCCCACGAGCAGTACTTC. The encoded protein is CASSFTGSHEQYF.